This T cell receptor (beta chain) stems from a study of blood T cell repertoires in COVID-19 (dated by TCRdb to 2020 to 2021). A note on the overall study: Collaborator samples came from the United States, Italy and Spain and covered acute and convalescent phases of COVID-19. Where HLA class I and class II types were available, the types were taken from metadata supplied by the sample provider, not from assay-based typing. The prospective study material was composed of cDNA or gDNA derived from T cells, B-cell-depleted T cells, or PBMCs. The sample metadata nearly always contained a de-identified subject ID, COVID-19 status, age in years and sex. Subjects who had been exposed to COVID-19, were actively infected with it, or had recovered from it provided the deeply sampled blood TCRbeta repertoires that made up the dataset. The repertoires were released in a freely available public database intended as a resource for research on the immune response to SARS-CoV-2. Samples came from the ongoing ImmuneRACE study (first 160 participants) plus 1,254 subjects from 6 global collaborators. Study-wide conclusions, independent of this receptor: How much clinical and demographic metadata was included differed by source and by participant, and the metadata was provided uncurated.

Spanning cysteine to phenylalanine, the CDR3 consists of 12 amino acids. Of all the DNA, just the CDR3 is kept, 36 bases in frame from base 1. A distance of 10 bases separates the germline ends of V and J, which lose 3 bases and 8 bases respectively. In the germline V gene (reference sequence), CDR1 corresponds to LGHDT and CDR2 to YNNKEL. The collaborating institutions used their own protocols to collect whole blood in K2EDTA tubes. For TCRbeta analysis, collaborators shipped samples as frozen whole blood, isolated PBMCs, or DNA extracted from either of those sample types. The immunoSEQ Assay, a bias-controlled multiplex PCR, was used to amplify TCRbeta CDR3 regions from genomic DNA. The authors processed their data as follows. The number of nucleated cells in each sample was estimated from the amplification of reference gene primers within the assay. Sequence reads were collapsed and filtered to measure the absolute abundance of every unique TCRbeta CDR3 rearrangement. For each sample, productive Simpson clonality was calculated as the square root of Simpson's diversity index over productive rearrangements. As stored in TCRdb, this immuneACCESS dataset retains in-frame rearrangements with V and J assigned. A fraction of the clones does not appear; measured against another copy, unresolved V genes explain less than half of the discrepancy, and the remainder lacks a known reason. The D gene and trimming were derived from the DNA, and the V and J assignments and clone size from that table. The sample profile shows 130,000 or so clones; about nine tenths of them were found once. About 9.4% of the sample is in the top ten clones.

Turning to this clone: There is no known antigen for this receptor. No clone much larger than this one lies a single base away; base qualities are absent.

The chain uses TRBV3-1 (or the pseudogene TRBV3-2) and TRBJ1-2, with TRBD1 tentatively as D gene (5 bases match). The sample comprised peripheral blood. The sequence was obtained from a man aged 45 to 65 with acute or convalescent COVID-19. This receptor carries the CDR3 CASSHARGGYTF. The nucleotide sequence is TGTGCCAGCAGCCACGCTAGGGGAGGCTACACCTTC.